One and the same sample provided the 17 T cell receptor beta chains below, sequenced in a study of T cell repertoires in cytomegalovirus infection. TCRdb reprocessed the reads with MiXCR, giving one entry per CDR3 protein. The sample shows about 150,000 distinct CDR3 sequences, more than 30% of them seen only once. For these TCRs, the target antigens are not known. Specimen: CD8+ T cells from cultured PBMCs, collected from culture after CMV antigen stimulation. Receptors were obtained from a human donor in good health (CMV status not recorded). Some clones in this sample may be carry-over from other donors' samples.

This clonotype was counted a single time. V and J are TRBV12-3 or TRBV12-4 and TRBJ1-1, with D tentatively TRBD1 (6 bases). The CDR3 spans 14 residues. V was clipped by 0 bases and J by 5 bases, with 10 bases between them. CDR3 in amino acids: CASSLAAGTTEAFF. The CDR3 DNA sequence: TGTGCCAGCAGTTTAGCGGCAGGGACAACTGAAGCTTTCTTT.

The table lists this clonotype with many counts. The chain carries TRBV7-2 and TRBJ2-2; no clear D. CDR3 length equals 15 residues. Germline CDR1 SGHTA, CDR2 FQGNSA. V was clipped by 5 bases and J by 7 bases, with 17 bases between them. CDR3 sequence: CASSPRLDGSGELFF. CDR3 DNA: TGTGCCAGCAGCCCTCGCCTAGACGGCAGCGGGGAGCTGTTTTTT.

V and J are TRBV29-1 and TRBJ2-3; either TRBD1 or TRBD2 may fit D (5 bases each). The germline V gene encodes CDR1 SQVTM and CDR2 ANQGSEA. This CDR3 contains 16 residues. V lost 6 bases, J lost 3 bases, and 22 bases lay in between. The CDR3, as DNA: TGCAGCGTGACTCATTTCGGGACGGTCCGGACAGATACGCAGTATTTT. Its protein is CSVTHFGTVRTDTQYF.

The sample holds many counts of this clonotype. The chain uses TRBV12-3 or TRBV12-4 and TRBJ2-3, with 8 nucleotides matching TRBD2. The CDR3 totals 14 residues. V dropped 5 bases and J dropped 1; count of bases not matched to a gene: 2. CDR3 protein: CASSIGGGTDTQYF. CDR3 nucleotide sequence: TGTGCCAGCAGTATCGGGGGGGGCACAGATACGCAGTATTTT.

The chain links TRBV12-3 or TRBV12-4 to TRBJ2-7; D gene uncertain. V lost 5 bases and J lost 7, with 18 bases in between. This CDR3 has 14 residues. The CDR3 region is CASSPPTTSREQYF. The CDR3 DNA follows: TGTGCCAGCAGTCCACCAACCACCTCGCGGGAGCAGTACTTC.

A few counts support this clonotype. This CDR3 reads CASTLAAGIYEQYF. DNA for the CDR3: TGTGCCAGCACCCTTGCGGCAGGGATCTACGAGCAGTACTTC. V is TRBV7-6 and J is TRBJ2-7, with D perhaps matching TRBD1 (5 bases). This CDR3 has 14 residues. Germline CDR1 reads SGHVS; CDR2 reads FNYEAQ. V dropped 7 bases and J dropped 3 bases, with 16 bases sitting between them.

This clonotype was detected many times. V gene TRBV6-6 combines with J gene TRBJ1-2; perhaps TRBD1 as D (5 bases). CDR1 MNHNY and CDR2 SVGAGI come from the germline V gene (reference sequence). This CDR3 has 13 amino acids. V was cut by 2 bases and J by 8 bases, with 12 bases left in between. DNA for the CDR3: TGTGCCAGCAGTTACGCAGGGACGGAAGGCTACACCTTC. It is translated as CASSYAGTEGYTF.

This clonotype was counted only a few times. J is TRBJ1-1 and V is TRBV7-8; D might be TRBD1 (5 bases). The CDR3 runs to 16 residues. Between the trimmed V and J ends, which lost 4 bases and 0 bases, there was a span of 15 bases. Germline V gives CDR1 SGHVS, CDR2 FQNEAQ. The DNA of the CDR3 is TGTGCCAGCAGCTCTGTCGGCGGGGCGATGAACACTGAAGCTTTCTTT. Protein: CASSSVGGAMNTEAFF.

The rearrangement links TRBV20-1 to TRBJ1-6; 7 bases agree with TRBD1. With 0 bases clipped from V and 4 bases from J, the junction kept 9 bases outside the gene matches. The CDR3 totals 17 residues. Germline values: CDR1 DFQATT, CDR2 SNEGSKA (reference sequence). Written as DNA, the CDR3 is TGCAGTGCTAGAGATAGGGAGGACAGGACTTATAATTCACCCCTCCACTTT. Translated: CSARDREDRTYNSPLHF.

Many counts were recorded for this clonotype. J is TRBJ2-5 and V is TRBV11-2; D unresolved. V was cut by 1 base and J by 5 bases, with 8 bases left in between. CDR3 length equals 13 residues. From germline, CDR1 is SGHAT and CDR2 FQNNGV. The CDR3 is CASSLGVDETQYF. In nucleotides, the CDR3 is TGTGCCAGCAGCTTAGGCGTAGATGAGACCCAGTACTTC.

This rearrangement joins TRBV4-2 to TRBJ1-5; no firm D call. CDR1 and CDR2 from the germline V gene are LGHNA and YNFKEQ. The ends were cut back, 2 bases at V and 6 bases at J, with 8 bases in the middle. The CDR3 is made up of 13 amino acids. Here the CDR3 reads CASSQNMGQPQHF. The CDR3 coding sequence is TGTGCCAGCAGCCAAAACATGGGTCAGCCCCAGCATTTT.

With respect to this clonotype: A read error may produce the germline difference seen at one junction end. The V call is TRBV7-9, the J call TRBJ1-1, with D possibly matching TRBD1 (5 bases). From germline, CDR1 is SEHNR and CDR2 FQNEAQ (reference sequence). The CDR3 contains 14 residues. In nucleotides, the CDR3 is TGTGCTAGCAGGATATCGACAGAGAACACTGAAGTTTTCTTT. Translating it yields CASRISTENTEVFF.

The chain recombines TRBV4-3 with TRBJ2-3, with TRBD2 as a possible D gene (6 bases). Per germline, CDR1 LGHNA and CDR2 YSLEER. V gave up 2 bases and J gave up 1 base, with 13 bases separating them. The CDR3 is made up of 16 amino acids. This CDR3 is CASSQIRLARTDTQYF. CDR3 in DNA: TGCGCCAGCAGCCAAATACGCCTAGCGCGCACAGATACGCAGTATTTT.

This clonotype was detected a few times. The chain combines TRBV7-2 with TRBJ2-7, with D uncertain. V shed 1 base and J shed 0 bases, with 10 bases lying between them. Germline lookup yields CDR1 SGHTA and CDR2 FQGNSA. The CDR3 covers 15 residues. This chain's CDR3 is CASSLGVGISYEQYF. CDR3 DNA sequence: TGTGCCAGCAGCTTAGGAGTAGGAATCTCCTACGAGCAGTACTTC.

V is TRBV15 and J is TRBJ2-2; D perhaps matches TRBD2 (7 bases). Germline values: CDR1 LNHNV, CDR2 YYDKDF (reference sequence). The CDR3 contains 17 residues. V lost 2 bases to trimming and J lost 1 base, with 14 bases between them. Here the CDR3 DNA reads TGTGCCACCAGCAGATCCAAGGGGGGGATGAACACCGGGGAGCTGTTTTTT. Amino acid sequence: CATSRSKGGMNTGELFF.

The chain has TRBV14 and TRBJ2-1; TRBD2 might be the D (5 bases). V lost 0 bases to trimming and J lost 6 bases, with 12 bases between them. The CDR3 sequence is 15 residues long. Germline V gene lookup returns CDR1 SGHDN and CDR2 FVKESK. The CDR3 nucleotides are TGTGCCAGCAGCCAAGAGCTGGGAGTAGGCAATGAGCAGTTCTTC. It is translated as CASSQELGVGNEQFF.

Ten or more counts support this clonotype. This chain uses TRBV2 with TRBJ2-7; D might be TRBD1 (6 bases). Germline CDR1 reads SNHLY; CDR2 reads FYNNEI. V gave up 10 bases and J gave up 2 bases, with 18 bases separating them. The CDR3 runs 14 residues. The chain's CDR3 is CATGRGGSTYEQYF. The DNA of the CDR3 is TGTGCCACTGGACGAGGGGGATCTACCTACGAGCAGTACTTC.